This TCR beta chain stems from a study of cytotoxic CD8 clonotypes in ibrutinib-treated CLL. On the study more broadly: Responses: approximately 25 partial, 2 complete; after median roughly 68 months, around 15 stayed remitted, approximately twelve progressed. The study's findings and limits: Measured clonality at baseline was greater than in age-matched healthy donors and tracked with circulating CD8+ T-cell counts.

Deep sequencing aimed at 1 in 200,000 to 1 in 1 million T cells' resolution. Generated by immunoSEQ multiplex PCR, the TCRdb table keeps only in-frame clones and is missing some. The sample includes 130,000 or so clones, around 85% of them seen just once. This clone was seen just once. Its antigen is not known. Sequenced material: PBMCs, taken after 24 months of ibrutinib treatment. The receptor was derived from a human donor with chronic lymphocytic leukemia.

CDR3 sequence reads: CATSRPKYGETQYF. The CDR3 nucleotides read TGTGCCACCAGCAGACCAAAGTATGGAGAGACCCAGTACTTC. This chain uses TRBV15 with TRBJ2-5; D remains ambiguous. The CDR3 contains 14 residues. Germline CDR1 is LNHNV and CDR2 is YYDKDF (reference sequence). V was clipped by 2 bases and J by 4 bases, with 11 bases between them. The full variable domain, its missing parts supplied by reference TRBV15 and TRBJ2-5, is DAMVIQNPRYQVTQFGKPVTLSCSQTLNHNVMYWYQQKSSQAPKLLFHYYDKDFNNEADTPDNFQSRRPNTSFCFLDIRSPGLGDTAMYLCATSRPKYGETQYFGPGTRLLVL.